The 22 T cell receptor beta chains given below trace back to one sample, sequenced in a study of T-cell reconstitution after alpha-beta-depleted transplantation in children (dated by TCRdb to 2015 to 2016). Library generation was performed with PCR. TCRdb lists the instrument as Illumina HiSeq 2500. TCR libraries were prepared with molecular barcoding, using unique molecular identifiers to normalize TCRbeta repertoire quantification. TCRdb passed the public sequencing reads through fastp at Q25 and MiXCR, retaining productive beta sequences. A single entry per CDR3 protein holds the most common genes and DNA from its merged rows. The table for this sample lists some 590,000 distinct CDR3 sequences; roughly a tenth of them were counted only once. 4% to 5% of the sample belongs to the ten largest clones. This material consisted of PBMCs from the stem cell graft donor, taken from the stem cell graft. The receptors shown here come from a human donor who donated a stem cell graft to a child with acute myeloid leukemia.

CDR3 residues: CSVDFQREHEQYF. CDR3 DNA sequence: TGCAGCGTTGACTTTCAACGGGAACACGAGCAGTACTTC. The V call is TRBV29-1, the J call TRBJ2-7, with TRBD2 as a possible D gene (5 bases). This CDR3 comprises 13 residues. Trimming cost V 3 bases and J 5 bases, with 14 bases left between them. Germline assignment: CDR1 SQVTM and CDR2 ANQGSEA.

In its sample, this clonotype was seen a few times. The rearrangement joins TRBV4-2 to TRBJ2-7, with 8 nucleotides matching TRBD1. Losses at the gene ends were 4 bases for V and 3 bases for J; bases not matched to a gene: 11. Germline CDR1 reads LGHNA; CDR2 reads YNFKEQ. This CDR3 comprises 16 residues. The CDR3 loop is CASSPQGQEGHYEQYF. Here the CDR3 DNA reads TGTGCCAGCAGCCCACAGGGACAGGAGGGCCACTACGAGCAGTACTTC.

V usage is TRBV9 and J usage is TRBJ2-1; 10 bases map to TRBD1. The CDR3 extends over 16 amino acids. Germline CDR1 reads SGDLS; CDR2 reads YYNGEE. The V gene end was trimmed by 4 bases and the J gene end by 4 bases; junction bases not matched to a gene: 8. The CDR3 nucleotides are TGTGCCAGCAGCTTCCCCGGGACAGGGGTTTACAATGAGCAGTTCTTC. It specifies CASSFPGTGVYNEQFF.

At least ten counts were recorded for this clonotype. This sequence joins TRBV5-4 and TRBJ2-1; TRBD2 matches at 10 bases. Germline loops: CDR1 SGHNT, CDR2 YYREEE (reference sequence). J lost 0 bases, V lost 2 bases, and 11 bases had no gene match. The CDR3 consists of 19 residues. The CDR3 sequence is CASSFMGAGGLRSYNEQFF. CDR3 bases: TGTGCCAGCAGCTTTATGGGAGCGGGAGGGCTCCGCTCCTACAATGAGCAGTTCTTC.

The chain joins TRBV5-1 to TRBJ2-5, with 8 bases aligning to TRBD2. Per germline, CDR1 SGHRS and CDR2 YFSETQ. V trimming: 0 bases; J trimming: 3 bases; junction bases outside the gene matches: 4. The CDR3 is 15 residues long. The CDR3 loop reads CASSLGTSTKETQYF. As DNA, the CDR3 is TGCGCCAGCAGCTTGGGGACTAGCACAAAAGAGACCCAGTACTTC.

This clonotype came up many times. V usage is TRBV12-3 or TRBV12-4 and J usage is TRBJ2-1; TRBD1 aligns across 10 bases. V lost 7 bases to trimming and J lost 9 bases; unmatched junction nucleotides: 12. This CDR3 is built from 15 residues. The CDR3 region is CASTPTGQGLGEQFF. The CDR3 nucleotides are TGTGCCAGCACCCCGACGGGACAGGGGCTCGGTGAGCAGTTCTTC.

CDR3 loop: CASSPAGSLAGYTGELFF. In DNA, the CDR3 is TGTGCCAGCTCACCGGCAGGGTCCCTCGCGGGATACACCGGGGAGCTGTTTTTT. The chain recombines TRBV18 with TRBJ2-2, with D possibly being TRBD2 (6 bases). The CDR3 extends over 18 amino acids. Germline assignment: CDR1 KGHSH and CDR2 LQKENI. Trimming took off 3 bases at V and 3 bases at J, with 20 bases between the two ends.

This chain connects TRBV28 to TRBJ1-5; no reliable D call. The CDR3 is made up of 13 amino acids. V lost 4 bases and J lost 6, with 10 bases in between. Germline V lookup: CDR1 MDHEN, CDR2 SYDVKM. The CDR3 region has the DNA TGTGCCAGCAGTTCCCTCCGAAGTCAGCCCCAGCATTTT. This encodes CASSSLRSQPQHF.

This clonotype was observed a few times. The rearrangement uses TRBV4-3 and TRBJ2-3, with 7 bases identical to TRBD2. The CDR3 has 14 amino acids. Germline CDR1 and CDR2: LGHNA and YSLEER. The V and J ends lost 4 bases and 5 bases, in that order; junction bases with no gene match: 6. The CDR3 spells CASSPGWGGDTQYF. The CDR3 DNA reads TGCGCCAGCAGCCCAGGGTGGGGGGGAGATACGCAGTATTTT.

This clonotype was detected many times. The chain uses TRBV4-3 and TRBJ2-5, with 11 bases aligning to TRBD2. Germline V gene sequence: CDR1 LGHNA, CDR2 YSLEER. Trimming took 0 bases from V and 5 from J; bases not matched to a gene: 14. This CDR3 comprises 19 residues. DNA for the CDR3: TGCGCCAGCAGCCAAGATCCCCCCACACTAGCGGGAGTAATGGAGACCCAGTACTTC. Translated: CASSQDPPTLAGVMETQYF.

This clonotype has at least ten counts. The genes are TRBV16 and TRBJ1-1, with 7 bases fitting TRBD1. The CDR3 is made up of 15 amino acids. After removal of 4 bases from V and 2 bases from J, the junction contained 7 bases not matched to a gene. Looked up from germline, CDR1 is KGHSY and CDR2 is FQNENV. The chain's CDR3 is CASSPHRQGNTEAFF. CDR3 nucleotide sequence: TGTGCCAGCAGCCCACACCGACAGGGAAACACTGAAGCTTTCTTT.

This clonotype was seen at least ten times. The rearrangement uses TRBV29-1 and TRBJ2-1; TRBD2 might be the D (6 bases). This CDR3 contains 15 residues. CDR1 SQVTM and CDR2 ANQGSEA come from the germline V gene. V shed 8 bases and J shed 0 bases, with 17 bases lying between them. The CDR3 nucleotides are TGCAGCTTGCGGCGGGACGGGAGCTCCTACAATGAGCAGTTCTTC. As protein: CSLRRDGSSYNEQFF.

The gene calls are TRBV30 and TRBJ2-7; D not certain. The CDR3 has 11 residues. Germline CDR1 is GTSNPN and CDR2 is SVGIG (reference sequence). V was cut by 7 bases and J by 1 base, with 8 bases left in between. The DNA of the CDR3 is TGTGCCTCGGACCGGTCCTACGAGCAGTACTTC. Translated: CASDRSYEQYF.

This clonotype was counted a few times. V is TRBV7-3 and J is TRBJ2-6; D is unresolved. Trimming shortened V by 3 bases and J by 4 bases, and 13 bases separated the two germline ends. CDR3 size: 16 residues. Germline V gene lookup returns CDR1 SGHTA and CDR2 FQGTGA. The CDR3, as DNA: TGTGCCAGCAGCTTGGACCTGGGGTTCGGGGCCAACGTCCTGACTTTC. It translates to CASSLDLGFGANVLTF.

This clonotype turned up a few times. The rearrangement uses TRBV6-6 and TRBJ2-7; D unresolved. CDR3 length: 13 residues. The V end was cut by 2 bases, the J end by 2 bases, with 7 bases between. The germline CDR1 and CDR2 sequences are MNHNY and SVGAGI (reference sequence). The CDR3 loop reads CASSYALTYEQYF. DNA for the CDR3: TGTGCCAGCAGTTACGCCCTCACCTACGAGCAGTACTTC.

This clonotype was observed at least ten times. The chain combines TRBV4-3 with TRBJ1-2; unclear D gene. The CDR3 has 12 residues. CDR1 and CDR2 from the germline V gene are LGHNA and YSLEER. V was shortened by 1 base and J by 4 bases, with 4 bases between the two germline ends. CDR3 residues: CASSQGPYGYTF. In DNA form, the CDR3 reads TGCGCCAGCAGCCAAGGCCCCTATGGCTACACCTTC.

The V and J genes are TRBV11-2 and TRBJ2-3; a weak D match, TRBD2 (7 bases). Per the germline V gene, CDR1 is SGHAT and CDR2 is FQNNGV. This CDR3 is 15 amino acids long. V was trimmed by 1 base and J by 4 bases, leaving 12 bases between them. The CDR3 region has the DNA TGTGCCAGCAGCTTAGGAAGGGGGGGCCCAGATACGCAGTATTTT. As protein: CASSLGRGGPDTQYF.

V gene TRBV28 combines with J gene TRBJ2-7; no reliable D call. The germline V gene encodes CDR1 MDHEN and CDR2 SYDVKM. The V and J ends lost 7 bases and 3 bases respectively, with 10 bases between them. The CDR3 covers 12 residues. The CDR3 region is CASTGSNYEQYF. CDR3 DNA sequence: TGTGCCAGCACCGGCTCCAACTACGAGCAGTACTTC.

This clonotype was seen a handful of times. The CDR3 is CASVLGSANTGELFF. For the CDR3, the DNA is TGTGCCAGCGTCCTAGGTTCGGCGAACACCGGGGAGCTGTTTTTT. V usage is TRBV2 and J usage is TRBJ2-2; no clear D gene. The CDR3 runs 15 residues. With 8 bases removed from V and 0 bases from J, the gap between germline ends came to 13 bases. Germline V gene sequence: CDR1 SNHLY, CDR2 FYNNEI.

This rearrangement joins TRBV20-1 to TRBJ2-3, with D possibly being TRBD1 (6 bases). The germline CDR1 and CDR2 sequences are DFQATT and SNEGSKA (reference sequence). V was trimmed by 6 bases and J by 3 bases, leaving 13 bases between them. This CDR3 has 13 residues. CDR3 loop: CSADDRSTDTQYF. The CDR3 DNA follows: TGCAGTGCCGATGACAGGTCGACAGATACGCAGTATTTT.

This clonotype has ten or more counts. The chain is built from TRBV10-3 and TRBJ1-2; 10 nucleotides agree with TRBD1. This CDR3 region has 17 residues. Germline CDR1 and CDR2: ENHRY and SYGVKD. After removal of 0 bases from V and 2 bases from J, the junction contained 6 bases not matched to a gene. Written as DNA, the CDR3 is TGTGCCATCAGTGAGTCGATGGGACAGGGGATCAACTATGGCTACACCTTC. Translation: CAISESMGQGINYGYTF.

V gene TRBV15 combines with J gene TRBJ2-7; tentatively, D is TRBD2 (5 bases). The germline V and J ends were trimmed by 3 bases and 5 bases, with 14 bases remaining between them. Germline V CDR1 and CDR2: LNHNV, YYDKDF (reference sequence). This CDR3 is built from 14 residues. CDR3 bases: TGTGCCACCAGCAGGGCCGGGAAAAATAACGAGCAGTACTTC. This gives the protein CATSRAGKNNEQYF.